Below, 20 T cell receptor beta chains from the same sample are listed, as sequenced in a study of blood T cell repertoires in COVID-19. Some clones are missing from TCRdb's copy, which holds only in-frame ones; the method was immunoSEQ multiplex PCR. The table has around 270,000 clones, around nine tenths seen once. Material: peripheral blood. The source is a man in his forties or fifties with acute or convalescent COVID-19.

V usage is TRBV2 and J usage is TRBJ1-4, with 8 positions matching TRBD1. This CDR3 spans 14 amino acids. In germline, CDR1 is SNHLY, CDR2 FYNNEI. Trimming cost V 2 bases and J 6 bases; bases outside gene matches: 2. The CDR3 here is CASSEPGQDEKLFF. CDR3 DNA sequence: TGTGCCAGCAGTGAACCGGGACAGGATGAAAAACTGTTTTTT.

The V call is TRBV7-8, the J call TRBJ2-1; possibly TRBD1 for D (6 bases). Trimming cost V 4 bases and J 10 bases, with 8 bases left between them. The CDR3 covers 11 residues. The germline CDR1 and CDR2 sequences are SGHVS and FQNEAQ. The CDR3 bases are TGTGCCAGCAGCTCAGGGGCGGAGCAGTTCTTC. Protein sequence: CASSSGAEQFF.

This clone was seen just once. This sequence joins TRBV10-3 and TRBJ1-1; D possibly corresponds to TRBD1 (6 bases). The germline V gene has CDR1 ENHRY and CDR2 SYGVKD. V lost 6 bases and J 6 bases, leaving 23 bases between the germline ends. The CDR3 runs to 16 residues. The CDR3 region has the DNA TGTGCCATCAGGGCCTCTACAGGGATTGGTGATTCTGAAGCTTTCTTT. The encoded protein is CAIRASTGIGDSEAFF.

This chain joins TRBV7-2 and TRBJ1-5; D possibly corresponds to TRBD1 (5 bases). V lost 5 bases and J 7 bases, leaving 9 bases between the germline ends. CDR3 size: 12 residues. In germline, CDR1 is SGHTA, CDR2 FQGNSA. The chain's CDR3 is CASSPPGQPQHF. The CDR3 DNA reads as TGTGCCAGCAGCCCCCCAGGGCAGCCCCAGCATTTT.

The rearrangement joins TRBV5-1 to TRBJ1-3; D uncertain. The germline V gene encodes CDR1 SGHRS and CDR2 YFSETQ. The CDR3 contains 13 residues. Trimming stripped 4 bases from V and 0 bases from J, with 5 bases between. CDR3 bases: TGCGCCAGCAGCCTTAGCTCTGGAAACACCATATATTTT. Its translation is CASSLSSGNTIYF.

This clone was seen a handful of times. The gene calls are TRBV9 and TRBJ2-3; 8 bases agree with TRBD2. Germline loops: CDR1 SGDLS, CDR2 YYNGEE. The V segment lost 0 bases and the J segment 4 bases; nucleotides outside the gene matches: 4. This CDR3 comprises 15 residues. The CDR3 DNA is TGTGCCAGCAGCGTAGAACGAGCGGGGGCAGATACGCAGTATTTT. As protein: CASSVERAGADTQYF.

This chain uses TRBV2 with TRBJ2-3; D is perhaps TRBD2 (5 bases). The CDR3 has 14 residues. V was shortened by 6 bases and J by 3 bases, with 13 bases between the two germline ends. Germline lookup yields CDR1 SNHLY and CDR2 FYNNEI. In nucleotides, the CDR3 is TGTGCCAGCAGACCGGCGGGCGGTACAGATACGCAGTATTTT. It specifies CASRPAGGTDTQYF. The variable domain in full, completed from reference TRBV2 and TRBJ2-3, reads EPEVTQTPSHQVTQMGQEVILRCVPISNHLYFYWYRQILGQKVEFLVSFYNNEISEKSEIFDDQFSVERPDGSNFTLKIRSTKLEDSAMYFCASRPAGGTDTQYFGPGTRLTVL.

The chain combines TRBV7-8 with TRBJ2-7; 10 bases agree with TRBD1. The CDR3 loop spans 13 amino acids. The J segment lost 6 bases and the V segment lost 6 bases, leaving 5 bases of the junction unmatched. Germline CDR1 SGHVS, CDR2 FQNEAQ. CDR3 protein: CASSRQGATEQYF. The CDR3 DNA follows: TGTGCCAGCAGTCGACAGGGGGCAACCGAGCAGTACTTC.

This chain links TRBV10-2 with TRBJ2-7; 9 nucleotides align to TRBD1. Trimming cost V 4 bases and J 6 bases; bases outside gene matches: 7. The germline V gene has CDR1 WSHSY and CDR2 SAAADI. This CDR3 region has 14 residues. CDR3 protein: CASSAGTGSREQYF. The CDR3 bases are TGCGCCAGCAGTGCCGGGACAGGGAGTCGCGAGCAGTACTTC.

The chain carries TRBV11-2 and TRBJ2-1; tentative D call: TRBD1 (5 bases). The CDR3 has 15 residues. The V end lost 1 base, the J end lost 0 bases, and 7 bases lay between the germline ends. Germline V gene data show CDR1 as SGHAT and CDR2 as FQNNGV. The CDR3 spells CASSLGQSSYNEQFF. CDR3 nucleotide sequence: TGTGCCAGCAGCTTAGGACAGAGCTCCTACAATGAGCAGTTCTTC.

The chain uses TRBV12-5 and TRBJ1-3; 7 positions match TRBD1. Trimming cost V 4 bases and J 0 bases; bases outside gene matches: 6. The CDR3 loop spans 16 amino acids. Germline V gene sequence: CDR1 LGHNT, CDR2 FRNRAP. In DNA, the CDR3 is TGTGCTAGTGGTTCAGGGACAGCATTCTCTGGAAACACCATATATTTT. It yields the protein CASGSGTAFSGNTIYF.

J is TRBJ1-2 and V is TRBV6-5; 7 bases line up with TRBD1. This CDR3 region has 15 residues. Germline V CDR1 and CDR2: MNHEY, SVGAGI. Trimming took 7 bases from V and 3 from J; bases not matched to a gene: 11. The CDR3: CASTLKTGMDYGYTF. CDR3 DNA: TGTGCCAGCACCCTTAAGACAGGGATGGACTATGGCTACACCTTC.

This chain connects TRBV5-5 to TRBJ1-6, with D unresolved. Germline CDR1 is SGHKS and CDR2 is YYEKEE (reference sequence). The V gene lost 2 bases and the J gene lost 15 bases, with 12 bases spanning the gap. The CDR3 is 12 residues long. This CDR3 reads CASSFPGLHLHF. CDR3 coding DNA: TGTGCCAGCAGCTTCCCCGGACTCCACCTCCACTTT.

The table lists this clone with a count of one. The CDR3 is CASSLAGLNSYSPLHF. In DNA form, the CDR3 reads TGTGCCAGCAGCTTGGCGGGCCTTAACTCCTATTCACCCCTCCACTTT. V gene TRBV7-6 combines with J gene TRBJ1-6; D not resolved. Per germline, CDR1 SGHVS and CDR2 FNYEAQ. The V and J ends lost 3 bases and 8 bases respectively, with 17 bases between them. This CDR3 comprises 16 residues.

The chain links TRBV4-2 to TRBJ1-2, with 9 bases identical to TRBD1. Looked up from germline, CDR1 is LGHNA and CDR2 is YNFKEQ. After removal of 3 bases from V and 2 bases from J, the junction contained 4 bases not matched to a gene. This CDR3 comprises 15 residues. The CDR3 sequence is CASSHTGGANYGYTF. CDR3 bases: TGTGCCAGCAGCCATACAGGGGGCGCGAACTATGGCTACACCTTC.

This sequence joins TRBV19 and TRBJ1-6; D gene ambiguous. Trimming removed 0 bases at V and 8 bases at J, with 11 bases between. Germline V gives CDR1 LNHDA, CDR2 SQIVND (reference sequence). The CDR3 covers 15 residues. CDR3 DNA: TGTGCCAGTAGTATAGATCACAGCCCTTATTCACCCCTCCACTTT. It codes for CASSIDHSPYSPLHF.

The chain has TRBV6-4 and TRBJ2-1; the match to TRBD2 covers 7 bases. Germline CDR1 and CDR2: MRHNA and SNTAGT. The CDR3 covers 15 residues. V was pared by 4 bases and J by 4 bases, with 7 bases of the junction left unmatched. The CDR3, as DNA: TGTGCCAGCAGTGCCAGGGCTAGCGGTTACAATGAGCAGTTCTTC. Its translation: CASSARASGYNEQFF.

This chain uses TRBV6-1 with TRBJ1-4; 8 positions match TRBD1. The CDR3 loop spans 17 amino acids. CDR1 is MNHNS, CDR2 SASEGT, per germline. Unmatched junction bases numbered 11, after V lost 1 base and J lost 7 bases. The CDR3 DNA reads TGTGCCAGCAGTGAAGTCGCCCCGGACAGGGTGGTTGAAAAACTGTTTTTT. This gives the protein CASSEVAPDRVVEKLFF.

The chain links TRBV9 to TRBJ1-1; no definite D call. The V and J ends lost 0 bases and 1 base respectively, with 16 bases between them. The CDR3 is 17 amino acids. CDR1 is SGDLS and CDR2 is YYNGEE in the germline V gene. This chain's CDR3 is CASSVGNRGNPNTEAFF. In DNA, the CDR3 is TGTGCCAGCAGCGTAGGAAACCGGGGTAACCCGAACACTGAAGCTTTCTTT.

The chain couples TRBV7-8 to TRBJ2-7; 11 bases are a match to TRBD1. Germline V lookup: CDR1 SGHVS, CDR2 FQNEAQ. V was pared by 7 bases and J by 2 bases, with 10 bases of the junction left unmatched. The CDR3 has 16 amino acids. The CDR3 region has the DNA TGTGCCAGCACGACCTTCGCGGGACAGGGGGCCTACGAGCAGTACTTC. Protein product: CASTTFAGQGAYEQYF.